This TCR beta chain was captured by sequencing in a study of cytomegalovirus exposure and HLA in healthy donors. Study-wide findings and caveats: Most TCR beta V segments were productive about 87% or about 30% of the time in an earlier analysis. According to a later analysis, most TCR beta chains associated with CMV appeared HLA-restricted. Clonal expansion was found to be greater in HLA-associated TCR beta chains than in equally common others in a later analysis. Sequencing likely produced, as an artifact, a cluster of highly shared sequence variants.

It was with 60 Vbeta and 13 Jbeta primers that the PCR ran. TCRdb's copy holds only in-frame clones and misses some; the assay was immunoSEQ multiplex PCR. This table has around 140,000 clones, 76% appearing once. To note about this clone: The antigen is unknown.

The CDR3 loop spans 11 amino acids. Germline assignment: CDR1 DFQATT and CDR2 SNEGSKA (reference sequence). Trimming took 4 bases from V and 6 from J, leaving 7 bases between them. This TCR came from a female donor in good health and CMV-seropositive. Sequencing used PBMCs. The chain carries TRBV20-1 and TRBJ2-1; D is perhaps TRBD2 (5 bases). The CDR3, as DNA: TGCAGTGCTACTAGCCCCAATGAGCAGTTCTTC. It yields the protein CSATSPNEQFF.